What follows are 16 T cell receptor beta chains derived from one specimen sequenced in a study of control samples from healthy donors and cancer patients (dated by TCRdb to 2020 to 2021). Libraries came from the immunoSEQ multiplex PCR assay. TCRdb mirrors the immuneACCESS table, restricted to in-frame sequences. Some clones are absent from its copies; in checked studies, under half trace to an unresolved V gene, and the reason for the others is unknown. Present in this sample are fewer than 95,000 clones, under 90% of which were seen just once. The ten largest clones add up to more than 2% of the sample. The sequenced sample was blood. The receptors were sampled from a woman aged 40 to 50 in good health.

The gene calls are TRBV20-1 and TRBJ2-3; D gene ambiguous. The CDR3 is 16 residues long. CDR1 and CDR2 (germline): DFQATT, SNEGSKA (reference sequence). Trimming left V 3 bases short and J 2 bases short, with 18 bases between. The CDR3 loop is CSASDRSNSLTDTQYF. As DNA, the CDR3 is TGCAGTGCTAGTGACCGTTCTAACTCTCTCACAGATACGCAGTATTTT.

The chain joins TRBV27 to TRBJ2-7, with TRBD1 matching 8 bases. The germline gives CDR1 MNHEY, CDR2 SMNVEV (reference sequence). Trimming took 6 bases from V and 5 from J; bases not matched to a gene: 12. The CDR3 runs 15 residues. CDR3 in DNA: TGTGCCAGCAGCTGGGGCAGGACAGGGATCGACGAGCAGTACTTC. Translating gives CASSWGRTGIDEQYF.

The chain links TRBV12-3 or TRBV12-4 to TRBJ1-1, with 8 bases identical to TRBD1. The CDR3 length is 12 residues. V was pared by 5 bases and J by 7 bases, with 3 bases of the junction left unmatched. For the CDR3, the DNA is TGTGCCAGCAGTCCGACAGGGGATGAAGCTTTCTTT. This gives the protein CASSPTGDEAFF.

The CDR3 region is CASSELRQRSADGYTF. In DNA form, the CDR3 reads TGTGCCAGCAGTGAATTAAGGCAGAGGTCGGCAGATGGCTACACCTTC. This rearrangement joins TRBV25-1 to TRBJ1-2; D is unresolved. The CDR3 consists of 16 residues. V gave up 1 base and J gave up 6 bases, with 18 bases separating them. Germline V gene sequence: CDR1 MGHDK, CDR2 SYGVNS.

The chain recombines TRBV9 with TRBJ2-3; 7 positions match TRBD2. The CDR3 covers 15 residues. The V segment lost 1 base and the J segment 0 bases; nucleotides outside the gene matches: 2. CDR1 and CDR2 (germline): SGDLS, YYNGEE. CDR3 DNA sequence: TGTGCCAGCAGCGTAAGCGGGGTAAGCACAGATACGCAGTATTTT. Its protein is CASSVSGVSTDTQYF.

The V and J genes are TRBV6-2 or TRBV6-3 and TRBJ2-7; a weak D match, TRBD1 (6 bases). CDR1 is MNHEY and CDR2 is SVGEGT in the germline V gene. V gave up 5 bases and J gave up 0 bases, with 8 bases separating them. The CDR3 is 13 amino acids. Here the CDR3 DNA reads TGTGCCAGCAGTGGGGGCCCCTCCTACGAGCAGTACTTC. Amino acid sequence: CASSGGPSYEQYF.

The CDR3 sequence: CASSSQGNLGNTIYF. The DNA for the CDR3 is TGTGCCAGCAGCTCCCAGGGGAACTTGGGAAACACCATATATTTT. The chain carries TRBV9 and TRBJ1-3, with D possibly TRBD1 on 6 matching bases. Trimming shortened V by 4 bases and J by 4 bases, and 15 bases separated the two germline ends. This CDR3 has 15 amino acids. Germline CDR1 SGDLS, CDR2 YYNGEE. Based on the CDR3 plus reference TRBV9 and TRBJ1-3, the full variable domain is DSGVTQTPKHLITATGQRVTLRCSPRSGDLSVYWYQQSLDQGLQFLIQYYNGEERAKGNILERFSAQQFPDLHSELNLSSLELGDSALYFCASSSQGNLGNTIYFGEGSWLTVV.

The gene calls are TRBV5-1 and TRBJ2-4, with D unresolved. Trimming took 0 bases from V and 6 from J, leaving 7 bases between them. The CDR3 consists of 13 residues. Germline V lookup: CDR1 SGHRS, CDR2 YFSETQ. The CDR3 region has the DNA TGCGCCAGCAGCTTGGATTCCAGAAACATTCAGTACTTC. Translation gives CASSLDSRNIQYF.

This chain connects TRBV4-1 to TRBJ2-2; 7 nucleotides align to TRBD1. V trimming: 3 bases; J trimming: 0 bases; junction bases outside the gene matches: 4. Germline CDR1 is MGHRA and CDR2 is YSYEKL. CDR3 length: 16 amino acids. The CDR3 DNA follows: TGCGCCAGCAGCCACACCGGGACAGCGAACACCGGGGAGCTGTTTTTT. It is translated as CASSHTGTANTGELFF.

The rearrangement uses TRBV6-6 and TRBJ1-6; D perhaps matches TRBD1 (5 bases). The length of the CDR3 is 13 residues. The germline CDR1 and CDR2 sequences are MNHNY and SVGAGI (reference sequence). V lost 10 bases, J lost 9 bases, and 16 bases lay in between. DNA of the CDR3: TGTGCCACCAGCCGGGGCTCCGGTTCACCCCTCCACTTT. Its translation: CATSRGSGSPLHF.

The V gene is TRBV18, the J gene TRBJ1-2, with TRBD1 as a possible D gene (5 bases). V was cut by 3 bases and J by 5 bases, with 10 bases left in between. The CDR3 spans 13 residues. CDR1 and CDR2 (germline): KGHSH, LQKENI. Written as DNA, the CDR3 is TGTGCCAGCTCACCCGGGGAGGGGTATGGCTACACCTTC. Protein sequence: CASSPGEGYGYTF.

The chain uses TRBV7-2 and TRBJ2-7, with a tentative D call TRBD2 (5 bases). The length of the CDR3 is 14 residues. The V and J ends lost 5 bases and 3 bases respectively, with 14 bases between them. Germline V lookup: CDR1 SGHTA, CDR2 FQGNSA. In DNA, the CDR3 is TGTGCCAGCAGCCACGGACTTGGAAACTACGAGCAGTACTTC. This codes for CASSHGLGNYEQYF.

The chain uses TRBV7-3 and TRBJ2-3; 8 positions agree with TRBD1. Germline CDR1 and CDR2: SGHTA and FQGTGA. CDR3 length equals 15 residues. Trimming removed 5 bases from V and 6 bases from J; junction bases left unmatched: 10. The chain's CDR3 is CASSLTGDNWDTQYF. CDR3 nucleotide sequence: TGTGCCAGCAGCCTGACAGGGGATAATTGGGATACGCAGTATTTT.

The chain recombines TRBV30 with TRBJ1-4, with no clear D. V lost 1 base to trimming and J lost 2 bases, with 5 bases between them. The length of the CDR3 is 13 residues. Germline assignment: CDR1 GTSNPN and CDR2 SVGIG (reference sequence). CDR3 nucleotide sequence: TGTGCCTGGAGTGAACGGACTAATGAAAAACTGTTTTTT. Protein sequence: CAWSERTNEKLFF.

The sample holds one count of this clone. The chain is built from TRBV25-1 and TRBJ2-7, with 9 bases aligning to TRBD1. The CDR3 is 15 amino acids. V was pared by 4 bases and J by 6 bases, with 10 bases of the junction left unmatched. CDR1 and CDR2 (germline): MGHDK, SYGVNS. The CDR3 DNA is TGTGCCAGCAGTGCGGTTCGGGACAGGGATGGCGAGCAGTACTTC. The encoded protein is CASSAVRDRDGEQYF.

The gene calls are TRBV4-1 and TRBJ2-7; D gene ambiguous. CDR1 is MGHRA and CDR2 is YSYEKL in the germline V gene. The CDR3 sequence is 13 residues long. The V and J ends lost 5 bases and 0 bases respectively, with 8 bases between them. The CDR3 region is CASSEPGSYEQYF. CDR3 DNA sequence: TGCGCCAGCAGCGAGCCGGGCTCCTACGAGCAGTACTTC.